This T cell receptor beta chain was sequenced in a study of cytomegalovirus exposure and HLA in healthy donors. Study in general: The 90 to 150 validation repertoires used a platform that matched the one used for the 550 to 800 first-cohort repertoires, as a later analysis reported.

Broader study findings: Cytomegalovirus association was listed for about 150 TCR beta chains. A few of the chains that were CMV-associated were confirmed in vitro to be specific for CMV antigens.

Germline V gene data show CDR1 as SGHRS and CDR2 as YFSETQ. The CDR3 is 16 residues long. With V trimmed by 4 bases and J by 4 bases, 5 bases remained unmatched. Some clones are missing from TCRdb's copy, which holds only in-frame ones; the method was immunoSEQ multiplex PCR. The sample gives 200,000 to 250,000 clones, around four fifths of which show up once; 5.5% to 7% is in the top ten. There are a few counts of this clone. The antigen is undetermined. The clonotype comes from a woman aged 18-29 years in good health and CMV-seronegative. Material for sequencing was PBMCs. The chain carries TRBV5-1 and TRBJ2-1, with 13 positions matching TRBD2. In DNA, the CDR3 is TGCGCCAGCAGCGTACTACTAGCGGGAGGGTACAATGAGCAGTTCTTC. This translates into CASSVLLAGGYNEQFF.